A selection of T cell receptor beta chains follows, all from one sample in a study of immune cell composition in non-small cell lung cancer. The table came from immunoSEQ multiplex PCR; TCRdb's copy has only in-frame clones and leaves some out. The sample includes approximately 9,000 clones, around three quarters of them seen just once. Material: lung tumor tissue. The receptors come from a human donor with non-small cell lung cancer. The CDR3 runs from the conserved cysteine through the conserved F or W. D genes are given only for firm matches. A clone size is listed for some rows: how often the clone was seen (once, few, many), or a class if it is expanded.

>TRBJ1-5|.|TRBV29-1|few
CSVGGSNQPQHF
TGCAGCGTTGGAGGCAGCAATCAGCCCCAGCATTTT
>TRBJ2-5|.|TRBV19|.
CASSTSGSETQYF
TGTGCCAGTAGCACGTCGGGGAGTGAGACCCAGTACTTC
>TRBJ2-1|.|TRBV30|.
CAWSVLSGYNEQFF
TGTGCCTGGAGTGTCCTCAGCGGATACAATGAGCAGTTCTTC
>TRBJ1-2|.|TRBV2|once
CASSPGDVGGYTF
TGTGCCAGCAGTCCAGGGGATGTAGGTGGCTACACCTTC
>TRBJ2-3|.|TRBV28|.
CASLQSGQGPDTQYF
TGTGCCAGCCTGCAATCGGGTCAGGGCCCAGATACGCAGTATTTT
>TRBJ2-5|.|TRBV30|.
CAWRTGEVTQYF
TGTGCCTGGAGGACGGGGGAAGTGACCCAGTACTTC
>TRBJ2-1|.|TRBV28|.
CASSPPGLPNEQFF
TGTGCCAGCAGTCCCCCGGGGCTTCCCAATGAGCAGTTCTTC
>TRBJ2-3|.|TRBV28|.
CASSLPGTADTQYF
TGTGCCAGCAGCCTCCCCGGGACCGCAGATACGCAGTATTTT
>TRBJ2-3|TRBD2|TRBV5-5|.
CASSWGGGTDTQYF
TGTGCCAGCTCGTGGGGGGGAGGCACAGATACGCAGTATTTT
>TRBJ2-1|.|TRBV11-3|.
CASSLGTGRDEQFF
TGTGCCAGCAGCTTAGGGACAGGGAGGGATGAGCAGTTCTTC
>TRBJ2-5|.|TRBV4-1|.
CASSLKEDQGRRNF
TGCGCCAGCAGCCTAAAAGAAGATCAGGGCAGGCGAAACTTC
>TRBJ1-3|.|TRBV9|.
CASSATARGTIYF
TGTGCCAGCAGCGCGACGGCTCGGGGCACCATATATTTT
>TRBJ2-3|.|TRBV4-3|.
CASSQERTRTDTQYF
TGCGCCAGCAGCCAAGAGCGCACCCGCACAGATACGCAGTATTTT
>TRBJ2-3|TRBD2|TRBV7-7|.
CASSSRGGPEDTQYF
TGTGCTAGCAGTTCGCGGGGGGGACCTGAAGATACGCAGTATTTT
>TRBJ2-1|.|TRBV15|.
CATSPGGAGASSYNEQFF
TGTGCCACCAGCCCAGGCGGTGCGGGGGCTAGCTCCTACAATGAGCAGTTCTTC
>TRBJ2-5|.|TRBV28|.
CASSSLTGHQETQYF
TGTGCCAGCAGTTCCCTAACGGGACACCAAGAGACCCAGTACTTC
>TRBJ1-1|.|TRBV19|.
CASSSQRTLNTEAFF
TGTGCCAGTAGTTCCCAGAGGACACTGAACACTGAAGCTTTCTTT
>TRBJ1-2|.|TRBV28|.
CASSSPGAGRGSGYTF
TGTGCCAGCAGTTCCCCCGGGGCAGGGAGGGGATCTGGCTACACCTTC
>TRBJ2-7|.|TRBV7-9|.
CASSSDHFGEQYF
TGTGCCAGCAGCTCGGACCACTTCGGAGAGCAGTACTTC
>TRBJ1-5|.|TRBV18|.
CASSPGGPGNQPQHF
TGTGCCAGCTCACCAGGGGGACCGGGCAATCAGCCCCAGCATTTT
>TRBJ1-2|.|TRBV5-5|.
CASSLSRAANYGYTF
TGTGCCAGCAGCCTTTCCAGGGCCGCTAACTATGGCTACACCTTC
>TRBJ1-1|TRBD1|TRBV7-6|once
CASSFGTGDTEAFF
TGTGCCAGCAGCTTCGGGACAGGGGACACTGAAGCTTTCTTT
>TRBJ1-2|.|TRBV2|.
CASNRLVGGYTF
TGTGCCAGCAACAGGTTGGTCGGTGGCTACACCTTC
>TRBJ1-1|.|TRBV7-6|.
CASSFQSYTEAFF
TGTGCCAGCAGCTTCCAGTCCTACACTGAAGCTTTCTTT
>TRBJ2-1|.|TRBV19|.
CASGFRTDYNEQFF
TGTGCCAGTGGGTTCCGGACAGACTACAATGAGCAGTTCTTC
>TRBJ1-6|TRBD1|TRBV6-6|once
CASSPPGQVHPPLHF
TGTGCCAGCAGTCCCCCGGGACAGGTCCATCCACCCCTCCACTTT
>TRBJ2-5|TRBD2|TRBV30|.
CAWSRGGHQETQYF
TGTGCCTGGTCCCGGGGGGGCCACCAAGAGACCCAGTACTTC
>TRBJ2-2|TRBD2|TRBV6-5|medium-sized
CASSLGLAGTGELFF
TGTGCCAGCAGTCTGGGACTAGCGGGGACCGGGGAGCTGTTTTTT
>TRBJ2-7|.|TRBV28|.
CASSLEVAVSSYEQYF
TGTGCCAGCAGTTTGGAAGTTGCGGTAAGCTCCTACGAGCAGTACTTC
>TRBJ1-4|TRBD1|TRBV7-6|.
CASNTSQGAIGEKLFF
TGTGCCAGCAACACTTCACAGGGGGCAATAGGTGAAAAACTGTTTTTT